A selection of T cell receptor beta chains follows, all from one sample in a study of T cells after posttransplantation cyclophosphamide. Data came from immunoSEQ multiplex PCR; TCRdb stores just in-frame clones and leaves some out. The sample includes some 39,000 clones, none of them occurring once. The material sequenced was PBMCs. These receptors originate from a girl aged 10 to 17 in good health, CMV-negative, and a related stem cell transplant donor. Both conserved end residues are part of each CDR3. D genes are given only for firm matches. A row's size may be missing; if present it is once, few, many or a size class.

d_call j_call v_call clone_size cdr3_aa cdr3_nt
TRBD1 TRBJ2-7 TRBV25-1 NA CASSEWSTDRAYEQYF TGTGCCAGCAGTGAATGGTCGACCGACAGGGCGTACGAGCAGTACTTC
TRBD1 TRBJ2-1 TRBV4-3 NA CASSPTGVPYNEQFF TGCGCCAGCAGCCCGACAGGGGTCCCCTACAATGAGCAGTTCTTC
NA TRBJ2-7 TRBV6-5 few CASSITGRALEQYF TGTGCCAGCAGTATTACAGGGAGGGCGTTAGAGCAGTACTTC
NA TRBJ1-1 TRBV10-3 many CAISEFVLLGILSMNTEAFF TGTGCCATCAGTGAGTTTGTGTTACTAGGCATATTATCCATGAACACTGAAGCTTTCTTT
TRBD2 TRBJ2-2 TRBV5-4 many CASRPGTSGNTGELFF TGTGCCAGCAGACCCGGGACTAGCGGGAACACCGGGGAGCTGTTTTTT
NA TRBJ1-5 TRBV19 many CASSTSLRSDQPQHF TGTGCCAGTAGTACAAGTCTAAGAAGTGATCAGCCCCAGCATTTT
NA TRBJ2-7 TRBV9 NA CASSVGQVSYEQYF TGTGCCAGCAGCGTAGGCCAGGTCTCCTACGAGCAGTACTTC
TRBD2 TRBJ2-7 TRBV13 few CASSWGSGGAVEQYF TGTGCCAGCAGCTGGGGAAGCGGGGGGGCGGTCGAGCAGTACTTC
TRBD2 TRBJ2-1 TRBV19 many CASRGLAGNEQFF TGTGCCAGTAGGGGACTAGCGGGTAATGAGCAGTTCTTC
NA TRBJ2-5 TRBV19 few CASSVRRGQVETQYF TGTGCCAGTAGTGTACGGAGGGGGCAAGTGGAGACCCAGTACTTC
TRBD2 TRBJ2-5 TRBV6-1 many CASSTRGDETQYF TGTGCCAGCAGTACGCGGGGGGACGAGACCCAGTACTTC
NA TRBJ1-1 TRBV28 few CASSSGQLNTEAFF TGTGCCAGCAGTTCCGGACAGCTGAACACTGAAGCTTTCTTT
NA TRBJ2-7 TRBV4-1 few CASSRSQGSYEQYF TGCGCCAGCAGCCGATCTCAGGGCTCCTACGAGCAGTACTTC
TRBD2 TRBJ2-1 TRBV6-4 few CASSESLAGYNEQFF TGTGCCAGCAGTGAGTCTCTAGCGGGGTACAATGAGCAGTTCTTC
NA TRBJ2-1 TRBV25-1 few CASRDPGQPYNEQFF TGTGCCAGCAGAGATCCGGGACAACCTTACAATGAGCAGTTCTTC
NA TRBJ2-3 TRBV4-3 few CASSQDLASGTDTQYF TGCGCCAGCAGCCAAGATCTCGCTAGCGGCACAGATACGCAGTATTTT
NA TRBJ2-7 TRBV28 NA CASSLTRSEQYF TGTGCCAGCAGCCTAACTAGGAGTGAGCAGTACTTC
TRBD1 TRBJ1-5 TRBV27 few CASSPTTGVGQPQHF TGTGCCAGCAGTCCAACGACAGGGGTCGGTCAGCCCCAGCATTTT
NA TRBJ2-1 TRBV19 NA CASSLAEVVGSDEQFF TGTGCCAGTAGCCTAGCCGAGGTAGTGGGGAGCGATGAGCAGTTCTTC
NA TRBJ1-2 TRBV28 NA CASSLGANYGYTF TGTGCCAGCAGTTTGGGAGCTAACTATGGCTACACCTTC
TRBD1 TRBJ1-4 TRBV7-9 many CASSEGTGNEKLFF TGTGCCAGCAGCGAGGGGACAGGGAACGAAAAACTGTTTTTT
NA TRBJ2-7 TRBV6-5 many CASRRRHSSDYEQYF TGTGCCAGCAGACGACGTCACAGTTCTGACTACGAGCAGTACTTC
TRBD2 TRBJ2-2 TRBV5-1 many CASSLTRGGQGGELFF TGCGCCAGCAGCCTTACCCGGGGGGGCCAAGGCGGGGAGCTGTTTTTT
TRBD1 TRBJ2-1 TRBV7-2 many CASSSTGDRYNEQFF TGTGCCAGCAGCTCCACAGGGGACCGCTACAATGAGCAGTTCTTC
NA TRBJ1-5 TRBV5-5 few CASSSSVGGNQPQHF TGTGCCAGCAGCTCCTCTGTGGGCGGCAATCAGCCCCAGCATTTT
NA TRBJ2-3 TRBV4-3 many CASSQDRVWTQLPTDTQYF TGCGCCAGCAGCCAAGATAGAGTATGGACTCAACTGCCCACAGATACGCAGTATTTT
NA TRBJ2-1 TRBV6-1 NA CASSKAELSNEQFF TGTGCCAGCAGTAAAGCGGAGCTTTCGAATGAGCAGTTCTTC
NA TRBJ2-7 TRBV7-3 few CASSSSSKLDEQYF TGTGCCAGCAGCTCCTCTAGTAAGTTGGACGAGCAGTACTTC
TRBD1 TRBJ1-2 TRBV5-4 few CASSLEPRHRGQTNYGYTF TGTGCCAGCAGCCTCGAACCACGACACAGGGGGCAAACCAACTATGGCTACACCTTC
NA TRBJ2-1 TRBV7-3 many CASSSFTYSSNEQFF TGTGCCAGCAGCTCCTTCACTTATTCCTCAAATGAGCAGTTCTTC
TRBD1 TRBJ2-7 TRBV6-6 many CASSYGGQTYEQYF TGTGCCAGCAGTTACGGGGGACAGACCTACGAGCAGTACTTC
NA TRBJ1-1 TRBV30 many CAWSGYTENTEAFF TGTGCCTGGAGCGGCTACACAGAGAACACTGAAGCTTTCTTT
TRBD1 TRBJ2-7 TRBV27 many CASSLSARGLQYF TGTGCCAGCAGTTTATCGGCCAGGGGGCTTCAGTACTTC
NA TRBJ1-2 TRBV27 NA CASSLGQAWGYTF TGTGCCAGCAGTTTAGGCCAGGCCTGGGGCTACACCTTC
NA TRBJ2-7 TRBV19 few CASSESTISYEQYF TGTGCCAGTAGTGAATCGACTATTTCCTACGAGCAGTACTTC
NA TRBJ1-4 TRBV9 many CASSVRAGLGEKLFF TGTGCCAGCAGCGTCAGAGCAGGGCTCGGTGAAAAACTGTTTTTT
NA TRBJ1-3 TRBV4-1 many CASSSWAVGSSGNTIYF TGCGCCAGCAGCAGTTGGGCCGTCGGCAGCTCTGGAAACACCATATATTTT
TRBD2 TRBJ2-5 TRBV4-3 NA CASSLPGLAELETQYF TGCGCCAGCAGCCTGCCGGGACTAGCGGAGCTCGAGACCCAGTACTTC
TRBD1 TRBJ2-5 TRBV6-6 NA CASSYLGQGRETQYF TGTGCCAGCAGTTACCTTGGACAGGGCCGGGAGACCCAGTACTTC
NA TRBJ2-1 TRBV6-5 many CASSYGRIDEQFF TGTGCCAGCAGTTACGGGAGAATTGATGAGCAGTTCTTC
NA TRBJ1-1 TRBV6-5 many CASSPGTGPAEAFF TGTGCCAGCAGTCCGGGAACAGGGCCCGCTGAAGCTTTCTTT
TRBD1 TRBJ2-7 TRBV18 NA CASSPPTGTATLYEQYF TGTGCCAGCTCACCACCTACCGGGACAGCGACACTCTACGAGCAGTACTTC
NA TRBJ2-7 TRBV19 NA CASTIGGYEQYF TGTGCCAGTACCATAGGAGGCTACGAGCAGTACTTC
TRBD2 TRBJ2-1 TRBV4-1 many CASSLASGVQRNEQFF TGCGCCAGCAGCCTCGCTAGCGGAGTACAAAGGAATGAGCAGTTCTTC
TRBD1 TRBJ1-2 TRBV5-8 few CASSRGQGANYGYTF TGTGCCAGCAGCCGGGGACAGGGGGCCAACTATGGCTACACCTTC
TRBD2 TRBJ2-1 TRBV30 NA CAWSVFLVAGASGNEQFF TGTGCCTGGAGTGTCTTTCTGGTGGCGGGAGCTAGTGGCAATGAGCAGTTCTTC
NA TRBJ2-7 TRBV19 many CASSTREKGEQYF TGTGCCAGTAGTACCCGGGAGAAAGGCGAGCAGTACTTC
TRBD1 TRBJ1-2 TRBV30 NA CASLQGAGGYTF TGTGCCTCCCTCCAGGGGGCAGGCGGCTACACCTTC
NA TRBJ1-4 TRBV6-5 many CASSYSTTGNEKLFF TGTGCCAGCAGTTACTCGACCACAGGGAATGAAAAACTGTTTTTT
NA TRBJ2-7 TRBV6-1 many CASSETLDGTYEQYF TGTGCCAGCAGTGAAACCCTAGACGGGACCTACGAGCAGTACTTC
TRBD2 TRBJ2-5 TRBV5-4 many CASSLTSGSRETQYF TGTGCCAGCAGTTTGACTAGCGGGAGCCGAGAGACCCAGTACTTC
NA TRBJ2-7 TRBV5-1 few CASSFFPPTIRYEQYF TGCGCCAGCAGCTTTTTCCCCCCGACTATTCGGTACGAGCAGTACTTC
NA TRBJ2-7 TRBV6-5 many CASKQGPYEQYF TGTGCCAGCAAGCAGGGGCCCTACGAGCAGTACTTC
NA TRBJ2-1 TRBV5-5 many CASSLQRNNEQFF TGTGCCAGCAGCTTGCAGCGGAACAATGAGCAGTTCTTC